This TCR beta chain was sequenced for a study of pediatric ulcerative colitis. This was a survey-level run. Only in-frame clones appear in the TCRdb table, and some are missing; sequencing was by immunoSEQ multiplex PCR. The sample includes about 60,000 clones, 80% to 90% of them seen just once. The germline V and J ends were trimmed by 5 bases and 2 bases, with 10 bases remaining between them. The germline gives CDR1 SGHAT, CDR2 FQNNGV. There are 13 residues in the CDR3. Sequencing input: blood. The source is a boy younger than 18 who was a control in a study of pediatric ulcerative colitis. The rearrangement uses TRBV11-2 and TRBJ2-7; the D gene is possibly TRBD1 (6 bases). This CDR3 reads CASSKGQTYEQYF. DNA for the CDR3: TGTGCCAGCAGCAAAGGACAGACCTACGAGCAGTACTTC.